The 14 T cell receptor beta chains reported below all come from one sample, sequenced in a study of cytomegalovirus exposure and HLA in healthy donors (dated by TCRdb to about 2017). Receptors were amplified or captured by the immunoSEQ multiplex PCR assay. For the multiplex PCR, a mixture combining 60 forward primers for TCR Vbeta segments and 13 reverse primers for TCR Jbeta segments was used. The immuneACCESS repertoire file appears here via TCRdb, limited to in-frame rearrangements. These files lack a portion of the clones; in checked studies, under half of the deficit traces to unresolved V genes, and the cause of the others is not known. The sample contains about 200,000 clones, roughly 79% of them found a single time. The top ten hold 1.8% of the sample. Sequencing input: PBMCs. Every receptor here comes from a male donor in good health and CMV-seronegative.

The genes are TRBV27 and TRBJ2-7; no firm D call. The CDR3 consists of 15 residues. Germline V gene lookup returns CDR1 MNHEY and CDR2 SMNVEV (reference sequence). The ends were cut back, 0 bases at V and 4 bases at J, with 13 bases in the middle. The CDR3 region has the DNA TGTGCCAGCAGTTTATCCCGACACCAGAGTTACGAGCAGTACTTC. It codes for CASSLSRHQSYEQYF.

The J gene is TRBJ2-7, the V gene TRBV10-3; TRBD2 matches 12 bases. The CDR3 is made up of 15 amino acids. Germline V lookup: CDR1 ENHRY, CDR2 SYGVKD. Unmatched junction bases numbered 10, after V lost 6 bases and J lost 7 bases. The CDR3 region has the DNA TGTGCCATCAGGGCCTCTAGCGGGAGGGACGGAGAGCAGTACTTC. It codes for CAIRASSGRDGEQYF.

The CDR3, as DNA: TGTGCCATCAGTGACCCCCACAAGGGGAGGGAGAGCACAGATACGCAGTATTTT. Its translation: CAISDPHKGRESTDTQYF. This chain connects TRBV10-3 to TRBJ2-3; 7 nucleotides align to TRBD2. From germline, CDR1 is ENHRY and CDR2 SYGVKD. Unmatched junction bases numbered 12, after V lost 3 bases and J lost 0 bases. The CDR3 has 18 amino acids.

V is TRBV20-1 and J is TRBJ2-7; D is undetermined. Germline V gives CDR1 DFQATT, CDR2 SNEGSKA (reference sequence). V dropped 3 bases and J dropped 5 bases, with 8 bases sitting between them. CDR3 size: 11 residues. The CDR3 spells CSARRSDEQYF. The CDR3 region has the DNA TGCAGTGCTAGGAGGAGCGACGAGCAGTACTTC.

For the CDR3, the DNA is TGTGCCAGCAGCGCGACAGGGGTGAAACTGTTTTTT. It codes for CASSATGVKLFF. The genes are TRBV7-9 and TRBJ1-4; TRBD1 agrees at 8 bases. This CDR3 is 12 amino acids long. CDR1 is SEHNR and CDR2 is FQNEAQ in the germline V gene (reference sequence). The junction had 4 bases not matched to a gene; V was cut back by 5 bases and J by 11 bases.

This rearrangement joins TRBV18 to TRBJ2-3, with TRBD1 identical over 8 bases. The germline V gene encodes CDR1 KGHSH and CDR2 LQKENI. V shed 3 bases and J 1 base; nucleotides not matched to a gene: 6. The CDR3 is 16 residues long. CDR3 residues: CASSPRTGLGTDTQYF. DNA for the CDR3: TGTGCCAGCTCACCCCGGACAGGGTTGGGCACAGATACGCAGTATTTT.

V gene TRBV28 combines with J gene TRBJ2-3; weak D call: TRBD1 (6 bases). The CDR3 consists of 14 residues. CDR1 and CDR2 (germline): MDHEN, SYDVKM. Between the trimmed V and J ends, which lost 4 bases and 4 bases, there was a span of 12 bases. DNA of the CDR3: TGTGCCAGCAGTTCATATACAGGGCCAGATACGCAGTATTTT. Translated, it gives CASSSYTGPDTQYF.

This clone appeared a few times. The rearrangement joins TRBV6-5 to TRBJ1-2, with TRBD1 matching over 9 bases. V dropped 6 bases and J dropped 4; count of bases not matched to a gene: 6. Germline lookup yields CDR1 MNHEY and CDR2 SVGAGI. The CDR3 length is 14 residues. CDR3 sequence (DNA): TGTGCCAGCAGCCAAACAGGGGGCGGCTATGGCTACACCTTC. It specifies CASSQTGGGYGYTF.

The chain carries TRBV10-3 and TRBJ2-5, with a tentative D call TRBD2 (6 bases). Germline V gene sequence: CDR1 ENHRY, CDR2 SYGVKD. Trimming cost V 3 bases and J 4 bases, with 15 bases left between them. The CDR3 loop spans 15 amino acids. CDR3 sequence: CAISDPKGGPETQYF. For the CDR3, the DNA is TGTGCCATCAGTGATCCCAAGGGAGGTCCAGAGACCCAGTACTTC.

CDR3 loop: CASSYQGIPEAFF. In DNA, the CDR3 is TGTGCCAGCAGTTACCAGGGGATCCCTGAAGCTTTCTTT. This chain joins TRBV6-5 and TRBJ1-1, with D maybe TRBD1 (6 bases). CDR1 is MNHEY and CDR2 is SVGAGI in the germline V gene. Trimming took off 2 bases at V and 6 bases at J, with 10 bases between the two ends. This CDR3 contains 13 residues.

This rearrangement joins TRBV25-1 to TRBJ1-1; D not certain. The CDR3 extends over 15 amino acids. Germline V gene lookup returns CDR1 MGHDK and CDR2 SYGVNS. V was trimmed by 3 bases and J by 1 base, leaving 12 bases between them. CDR3 nucleotides: TGTGCCAGCAGTGATTCTAGACGGCAGAACACTGAAGCTTTCTTT. This sequence encodes CASSDSRRQNTEAFF.

The chain links TRBV15 to TRBJ2-2; 7 positions agree with TRBD2. Looked up from germline, CDR1 is LNHNV and CDR2 is YYDKDF (reference sequence). The CDR3 is made up of 13 amino acids. V gave up 5 bases and J gave up 10 bases; unmatched junction bases: 7. The CDR3 spells CATSPSGDMELFF. The CDR3 DNA sequence: TGTGCCACCAGCCCCAGCGGGGATATGGAGCTGTTTTTT.

A remark on this clone: The same CDR3 can be traced to other DNA sequences in this sample. This chain links TRBV7-3 with TRBJ2-1; 10 bases fit TRBD1. The germline V gene encodes CDR1 SGHTA and CDR2 FQGTGA. The V gene end was trimmed by 1 base and the J gene end by 4 bases; junction bases not matched to a gene: 4. CDR3 length: 16 amino acids. The CDR3 nucleotides are TGTGCCAGCAGCTTAATAAGGGACAGGGGATACAATGAGCAGTTCTTC. Its protein product is CASSLIRDRGYNEQFF.

J is TRBJ2-5 and V is TRBV7-2; 8 nucleotides agree with TRBD1. Germline lookup yields CDR1 SGHTA and CDR2 FQGNSA. V gave up 0 bases and J gave up 4 bases; unmatched junction bases: 7. The CDR3 is made up of 16 amino acids. CDR3 sequence (DNA): TGTGCCAGCAGCTTAGCCCCTGGACAGGGTGGAGAGACCCAGTACTTC. It translates to CASSLAPGQGGETQYF.